Presented here are 21 T cell receptor beta chains from one specimen sequenced in a study of blood T cell repertoires in COVID-19. TCRdb keeps only in-frame clones here, not all; method: immunoSEQ multiplex PCR. This sample yields 130,000 or so clones, of which approximately 83% are seen a single time; roughly 1.5% belongs to the top ten. Material: peripheral blood. The receptor set was obtained from a human donor in a cohort sampled during active COVID-19.

V is TRBV28 and J is TRBJ2-7; 8 bases align to TRBD1. The CDR3 is 15 residues long. J lost 6 bases, V lost 6 bases, and 13 bases had no gene match. Germline loops: CDR1 MDHEN, CDR2 SYDVKM. Here the CDR3 DNA reads TGTGCCAGCAGCTCTTGGACAGGGCCCCCGACCGAGCAGTACTTC. Translated: CASSSWTGPPTEQYF.

The chain carries TRBV25-1 and TRBJ1-2, with D perhaps matching TRBD1 (5 bases). The CDR3 has 15 residues. Deletions cut 4 bases from V and 5 bases from J, with 17 bases between. Germline CDR1 and CDR2: MGHDK and SYGVNS. CDR3 nucleotides: TGTGCCAGCAGTGCATACAGGAGCGGCGTATATGGCTACACCTTC. Protein sequence: CASSAYRSGVYGYTF.

This rearrangement joins TRBV3-1 (or the pseudogene TRBV3-2) to TRBJ1-1; D unresolved. The germline V gene encodes CDR1 LGHDT and CDR2 YNNKEL (reference sequence). The CDR3 is made up of 15 amino acids. Trimming removed 4 bases at V and 1 base at J, with 13 bases between. The CDR3 spells CASSPQSGRNTEAFF. The DNA of the CDR3 is TGTGCCAGCAGCCCTCAGTCTGGGAGGAACACTGAAGCTTTCTTT.

This clone appeared a few times. This sample also contains other DNA sequences that code for the same CDR3. The rearrangement joins TRBV7-3 to TRBJ2-1; 8 positions agree with TRBD1. This CDR3 region has 15 residues. Germline V lookup: CDR1 SGHTA, CDR2 FQGTGA. With V trimmed by 5 bases and J by 2 bases, 5 bases remained unmatched. The CDR3 nucleotides read TGTGCCAGCAGCCTCGACAGGGGTCCCTACAATGAGCAGTTCTTC. Translating gives CASSLDRGPYNEQFF.

Only a few counts were recorded for this clone. The chain carries TRBV7-9 and TRBJ1-1; D gene uncertain. Germline CDR1 is SEHNR and CDR2 is FQNEAQ (reference sequence). This CDR3 contains 12 residues. V was trimmed by 5 bases and J by 4 bases, leaving 8 bases between them. The CDR3 is CASSPGSTEAFF. DNA for the CDR3: TGTGCCAGCAGCCCGGGGAGCACTGAAGCTTTCTTT. Looking up the rest from reference TRBV7-9 and TRBJ1-1 gives the full variable domain: DTGVSQNPRHKITKRGQNVTFRCDPISEHNRLYWYRQTLGQGPEFLTYFQNEAQLEKSRLLSDRFSAERPKGSFSTLEIQRTEQGDSAMYLCASSPGSTEAFFGQGTRLTVV.

This chain uses TRBV6-6 with TRBJ1-2, with TRBD1 identical over 9 bases. This CDR3 is 16 amino acids long. From germline, CDR1 is MNHNY and CDR2 SVGAGI (reference sequence). V lost 6 bases to trimming and J lost 10 bases; unmatched junction nucleotides: 18. The CDR3 is CASRSPGQGGRLYYTF. CDR3 coding DNA: TGTGCCAGCAGATCCCCGGGACAGGGAGGGAGACTATACTACACCTTC.

The V and J genes are TRBV19 and TRBJ1-5, with D possibly being TRBD1 (5 bases). V was trimmed by 6 bases and J by 6 bases, leaving 21 bases between them. Germline CDR1 and CDR2: LNHDA and SQIVND (reference sequence). The CDR3 totals 16 residues. The CDR3 DNA is TGTGCCAGTAGACCTGACAGAGGAGGGACGGGTCAGCCCCAGCATTTT. It yields the protein CASRPDRGGTGQPQHF.

The chain carries TRBV21-1 and TRBJ2-3; the table gives TRBD2 as D, unverified against the DNA. TRBV21-1 counts as a pseudogene. The CDR3 totals 19 residues. The CDR3: CASSRGHFSSGRTGDTQYF. CDR3 coding DNA: TGTGCCAGCAGCAGGGGCCACTTTTCTAGCGGGAGAACAGGAGATACGCAGTATTTT.

J is TRBJ1-5 and V is TRBV6-1, with 10 positions matching TRBD1. From germline, CDR1 is MNHNS and CDR2 SASEGT. This CDR3 comprises 18 residues. The V and J ends lost 4 bases and 2 bases, in that order; junction bases with no gene match: 11. CDR3 protein: CASSAPGQGSWRNQPQHF. The CDR3, as DNA: TGTGCCAGCAGTGCACCGGGACAGGGGTCGTGGCGCAATCAGCCCCAGCATTTT.

Only one count was recorded for this clone. The gene calls are TRBV6-5 and TRBJ1-6; D possibly corresponds to TRBD1 (5 bases). Per germline, CDR1 MNHEY and CDR2 SVGAGI. The CDR3 length is 13 residues. V was clipped by 4 bases and J by 15 bases, with 16 bases between them. The CDR3: CASSFGRVLRLHF. The CDR3 coding sequence is TGTGCCAGCAGTTTCGGCAGGGTATTACGCCTCCACTTT.

The chain combines TRBV28 with TRBJ1-6, with D hard to call. Germline-derived CDR1 and CDR2 are MDHEN and SYDVKM. The CDR3 is 14 residues long. The germline V and J ends were trimmed by 6 bases and 7 bases, with 13 bases remaining between them. CDR3 sequence: CASSPRFTNSPLHF. CDR3 in DNA: TGTGCCAGCAGCCCCAGATTTACGAATTCACCCCTCCACTTT.

V and J are TRBV5-8 and TRBJ1-1; 8 bases are a match to TRBD1. V lost 0 bases, J lost 4 bases, and 5 bases stayed unmatched. This CDR3 spans 15 amino acids. Germline CDR1 SGHTS, CDR2 YDEGEE. CDR3 DNA: TGTGCCAGCAGCTTGGTAGACAGGGGCTTCACTGAAGCTTTCTTT. This encodes CASSLVDRGFTEAFF.

This chain uses TRBV4-2 with TRBJ2-1; 9 nucleotides line up with TRBD2. The germline V gene encodes CDR1 LGHNA and CDR2 YNFKEQ. The CDR3 totals 16 residues. The trim removed 2 bases at V and 6 bases at J, leaving 8 bases unmatched. The CDR3 spells CASSQLRLAEANEQFF. CDR3 coding DNA: TGTGCCAGCAGCCAACTAAGACTAGCGGAGGCCAATGAGCAGTTCTTC.

This sequence joins TRBV6-5 and TRBJ1-5; possible D gene TRBD1, 6 bases. CDR1 MNHEY and CDR2 SVGAGI come from the germline V gene. The CDR3 totals 13 residues. Between the trimmed V and J ends, which lost 8 bases and 6 bases, there was a span of 14 bases. CDR3 DNA: TGTGCCAGCCCCCGGACAGAGGGTCAGCCCCAGCATTTT. Translating gives CASPRTEGQPQHF.

The V gene is TRBV7-9, the J gene TRBJ2-1; possibly TRBD2 for D (6 bases). Trimming shortened V by 10 bases and J by 0 bases, and 13 bases separated the two germline ends. The CDR3 is 14 amino acids. Germline V gene data show CDR1 as SEHNR and CDR2 as FQNEAQ (reference sequence). The CDR3 here is CAIASVSSYNEQFF. The CDR3 DNA sequence: TGTGCCATCGCTAGCGTGTCCTCCTACAATGAGCAGTTCTTC.

The gene calls are TRBV19 and TRBJ2-2; 8 nucleotides line up with TRBD2. V lost 5 bases, J lost 4 bases, and 3 bases stayed unmatched. CDR1 and CDR2 from the germline V gene are LNHDA and SQIVND (reference sequence). CDR3 length: 14 amino acids. The chain's CDR3 is CASSVGRATGELFF. CDR3 sequence (DNA): TGTGCCAGTAGTGTCGGGAGGGCCACCGGGGAGCTGTTTTTT.

The gene calls are TRBV6-6 and TRBJ2-7; 7 positions agree with TRBD2. J lost 4 bases, V lost 4 bases, and 4 bases had no gene match. CDR3 size: 13 residues. Germline values: CDR1 MNHNY, CDR2 SVGAGI (reference sequence). For the CDR3, the DNA is TGTGCCAGCAGTTTAGCGGGTGGGTACGAGCAGTACTTC. Protein product: CASSLAGGYEQYF.

This clone has only one observation. The chain uses TRBV5-4 and TRBJ1-4; TRBD1 aligns across 9 bases. Germline trimming cut 2 bases from V and 8 bases from J; bases unmatched to any gene: 7. CDR3 length equals 15 residues. The germline V gene encodes CDR1 SGHNT and CDR2 YYREEE (reference sequence). The CDR3 coding sequence is TGTGCCAGCAGCTTACAGGGGGCCCCTCGGGAAAAACTGTTTTTT. This codes for CASSLQGAPREKLFF.

This clone was observed a handful of times. V gene TRBV7-2 combines with J gene TRBJ2-7, with 8 bases lining up with TRBD1. The CDR3 sequence is 15 residues long. V gave up 5 bases and J gave up 3 bases; unmatched junction bases: 9. Germline V gives CDR1 SGHTA, CDR2 FQGNSA. This CDR3 is CASSPRGDRSYEQYF. In DNA, the CDR3 is TGTGCCAGCAGCCCCCGAGGGGACAGGAGCTACGAGCAGTACTTC.

The chain uses TRBV5-4 and TRBJ1-1, with D perhaps matching TRBD1 (6 bases). V was cut by 0 bases and J by 1 base, with 13 bases left in between. This CDR3 has 16 residues. Germline V gene lookup returns CDR1 SGHNT and CDR2 YYREEE (reference sequence). The CDR3, as DNA: TGTGCCAGCAGCTTGGCCCGGGGGGCGACGAACACTGAAGCTTTCTTT. Amino acids: CASSLARGATNTEAFF.

The rearrangement joins TRBV18 to TRBJ1-1; unclear D gene. The germline V and J ends were trimmed by 6 bases and 3 bases, with 14 bases remaining between them. The CDR3 extends over 14 amino acids. The V gene's germline CDR1 is KGHSH and CDR2 LQKENI. The CDR3 nucleotides are TGTGCCAGCTCTTCGGGAGGGTTGGACACTGAAGCTTTCTTT. It translates to CASSSGGLDTEAFF.